Each of the 29 T cell receptor beta chains below was sequenced from the same sample in a study of shared clonotypes between healthy human individuals. Here immunoSEQ multiplex PCR was the method, and the copy in TCRdb shows in-frame clones only, minus some. The sample has over a million clones; roughly 95% are singletons. Sequencing was carried out using naive CD4+ T cells sorted from blood. Subset specified: CD45RA+ positively selected. These receptors were taken from a man aged 30 to 45 in good health.

This chain connects TRBV10-2 to TRBJ1-2; a possible D gene is TRBD1 (5 bases). The CDR3 is 14 residues long. Germline V CDR1 and CDR2: WSHSY, SAAADI. Between the trimmed V and J ends, which lost 2 bases and 4 bases, there was a span of 11 bases. CDR3 sequence (DNA): TGCGCCAGCAGTGAGGGGGGGGACTCCTATGGCTACACCTTC. Translation: CASSEGGDSYGYTF.

The rearrangement uses TRBV10-3 and TRBJ1-1; D perhaps matches TRBD1 (5 bases). The CDR3 has 13 amino acids. Per germline, CDR1 ENHRY and CDR2 SYGVKD. Trimming cost V 5 bases and J 3 bases, with 10 bases left between them. CDR3 in amino acids: CAISPRVDTEAFF. The CDR3 DNA follows: TGTGCCATCAGTCCCAGGGTTGACACTGAAGCTTTCTTT.

This clone came up once. The rearrangement joins TRBV6-5 to TRBJ1-3, with TRBD1 matching 8 bases. In germline, CDR1 is MNHEY, CDR2 SVGAGI. With 2 bases clipped from V and 8 bases from J, the junction kept 11 bases outside the gene matches. The CDR3 has 16 amino acids. For the CDR3, the DNA is TGTGCCAGCAGTTACACCGCCCCGGGACAGGTCGACACCATATATTTT. Its translation: CASSYTAPGQVDTIYF.

V usage is TRBV30 and J usage is TRBJ2-2; 12 nucleotides line up with TRBD1. CDR1 and CDR2 (germline): GTSNPN, SVGIG (reference sequence). This CDR3 is built from 15 residues. J gave up 4 bases and V 4 bases, and 4 bases lay outside the gene matches. CDR3 coding DNA: TGTGCCTGGAATCCGGGACAGGGGGCCACCGGGGAGCTGTTTTTT. Residues: CAWNPGQGATGELFF.

J is TRBJ2-7 and V is TRBV6-6; 7 bases line up with TRBD1. Losses at the gene ends were 5 bases for V and 3 bases for J; bases not matched to a gene: 10. This CDR3 is built from 15 residues. Germline assignment: CDR1 MNHNY and CDR2 SVGAGI (reference sequence). The CDR3 sequence: CASSIRQGDNYEQYF. CDR3 nucleotides: TGTGCCAGCAGTATAAGACAGGGAGACAACTACGAGCAGTACTTC.

The rearrangement uses TRBV30 and TRBJ2-2; tentatively, D is TRBD1 (6 bases). This CDR3 spans 14 amino acids. Germline assignment: CDR1 GTSNPN and CDR2 SVGIG (reference sequence). V was shortened by 0 bases and J by 5 bases, with 10 bases between the two germline ends. In nucleotides, the CDR3 is TGTGCCTGGAGTGTGTTGGGGGCTACCGGGGAGCTGTTTTTT. Translation: CAWSVLGATGELFF.

As regards this clone: Other DNA sequences within the sample encode an identical CDR3. The V gene is TRBV5-1, the J gene TRBJ2-2; 7 bases fit TRBD1. There are 14 residues in the CDR3. Germline CDR1 and CDR2: SGHRS and YFSETQ. Trimming took 4 bases from V and 2 from J; bases not matched to a gene: 2. The CDR3 bases are TGCGCCAGCAGCAGGACAGGCAACACCGGGGAGCTGTTTTTT. This codes for CASSRTGNTGELFF.

The chain couples TRBV5-6 to TRBJ2-7; 7 bases are shared with TRBD2. Unmatched junction bases numbered 4, after V lost 0 bases and J lost 4 bases. The CDR3 is made up of 14 amino acids. The V gene's germline CDR1 is SGHDT and CDR2 YYEEEE. The CDR3 loop is CASSLERDLYEQYF. CDR3 sequence (DNA): TGTGCCAGCAGCTTGGAGCGGGATCTATACGAGCAGTACTTC. The complete variable domain, with remaining parts taken from reference TRBV5-6 and TRBJ2-7, reads DAGVTQSPTHLIKTRGQQVTLRCSPKSGHDTVSWYQQALGQGPQFIFQYYEEEERQRGNFPDRFSGHQFPNYSSELNVNALLLGDSALYLCASSLERDLYEQYFGPGTRLTVT.

The chain recombines TRBV25-1 with TRBJ2-7; D is perhaps TRBD1 or TRBD2 (5 bases each). The CDR3 contains 12 residues. CDR1 MGHDK and CDR2 SYGVNS come from the germline V gene. Trimming left V 6 bases short and J 6 bases short, with 12 bases between. The CDR3 region has the DNA TGTGCCAGCAGGAGGGGAGAAAGCGAGCAGTACTTC. Amino acids: CASRRGESEQYF.

The J gene is TRBJ2-2, the V gene TRBV2; tentatively, D is TRBD1 or TRBD2 (5 bases each). CDR3 size: 15 residues. Trimming stripped 6 bases from V and 1 base from J, with 12 bases between. The V gene's germline CDR1 is SNHLY and CDR2 FYNNEI. The CDR3 coding sequence is TGTGCCAGCAGGAGGGCTACAGGGAACACCGGGGAGCTGTTTTTT. As protein: CASRRATGNTGELFF.

This sequence joins TRBV7-2 and TRBJ2-3; D possibly corresponds to TRBD2 (6 bases). Trimming left V 1 base short and J 1 base short, with 12 bases between. This CDR3 region has 16 residues. In germline, CDR1 is SGHTA, CDR2 FQGNSA. The CDR3 DNA is TGTGCCAGCAGCTTAGGGTTACTAGCCGGCACAGATACGCAGTATTTT. This translates into CASSLGLLAGTDTQYF.

The gene calls are TRBV30 and TRBJ1-2; D unresolved. The germline V and J ends were trimmed by 4 bases and 0 bases, with 12 bases remaining between them. Germline CDR1 and CDR2: GTSNPN and SVGIG (reference sequence). CDR3 length equals 14 residues. The CDR3, as DNA: TGTGCCTGGAATCTCGGTCAAGCTAACTATGGCTACACCTTC. Protein: CAWNLGQANYGYTF.

The chain carries TRBV14 and TRBJ1-2; TRBD1 aligns across 9 bases. Germline V lookup: CDR1 SGHDN, CDR2 FVKESK. Trimming took 1 base from V and 4 from J; bases not matched to a gene: 7. The CDR3 has 16 residues. CDR3: CASSQVSGTGLYGYTF. The CDR3 DNA is TGTGCCAGCAGCCAAGTCTCGGGGACAGGGCTCTATGGCTACACCTTC.

In its sample, this clone was seen a few times. The chain has TRBV28 and TRBJ2-7; perhaps TRBD2 as D (5 bases). V was cut by 3 bases and J by 2 bases, with 11 bases left in between. This CDR3 contains 14 residues. Germline V gene sequence: CDR1 MDHEN, CDR2 SYDVKM. The CDR3 DNA sequence: TGTGCCAGCAGTTTGGTTCTAGCACCCTACGAGCAGTACTTC. This sequence encodes CASSLVLAPYEQYF.

The chain uses TRBV30 and TRBJ2-7; D unclear. The CDR3 is made up of 15 amino acids. Germline V lookup: CDR1 GTSNPN, CDR2 SVGIG (reference sequence). The germline V and J ends were trimmed by 1 base and 0 bases, with 13 bases remaining between them. The CDR3 sequence is CAWSGPNSPSYEQYF. The CDR3 DNA reads TGTGCCTGGAGTGGTCCAAATAGTCCCTCCTACGAGCAGTACTTC.

The chain links TRBV30 to TRBJ1-5; D might be TRBD1 (5 bases). Germline CDR1 and CDR2: GTSNPN and SVGIG (reference sequence). V lost 1 base to trimming and J lost 5 bases, with 6 bases between them. This CDR3 is 12 amino acids long. CDR3 DNA sequence: TGTGCCTGGAGTGGGGGGGATCAGCCCCAGCATTTT. Translating it yields CAWSGGDQPQHF.

This sequence joins TRBV6-5 and TRBJ2-3; 8 bases align to TRBD2. The CDR3 runs 13 residues. CDR1 is MNHEY and CDR2 is SVGAGI in the germline V gene. This CDR3 is CAISGGGTDTQYF. DNA for the CDR3: TGTGCGATCAGCGGGGGTGGCACAGATACGCAGTATTTT.

The V and J genes are TRBV15 and TRBJ1-4, with 7 bases aligning to TRBD1. Germline lookup yields CDR1 LNHNV and CDR2 YYDKDF (reference sequence). This CDR3 has 19 residues. The V and J ends lost 0 bases and 7 bases, in that order; junction bases with no gene match: 17. The CDR3 protein is CATSRDQPILTGPAEKLFF. For the CDR3, the DNA is TGTGCCACCAGCAGAGATCAACCGATTTTGACAGGGCCAGCTGAAAAACTGTTTTTT.

The chain combines TRBV6-6 with TRBJ2-5; maybe TRBD1 (6 bases). CDR3 length: 13 residues. CDR1 is MNHNY, CDR2 SVGAGI, per germline (reference sequence). Trimming shortened V by 6 bases and J by 2 bases, and 10 bases separated the two germline ends. In DNA, the CDR3 is TGTGCCAGCAGCCGAGGACAGCAAGAGACCCAGTACTTC. It codes for CASSRGQQETQYF.

The chain joins TRBV5-5 to TRBJ1-2, with 10 nucleotides matching TRBD1. Germline CDR1 reads SGHKS; CDR2 reads YYEKEE (reference sequence). J gave up 2 bases and V 4 bases, and 5 bases lay outside the gene matches. The CDR3 sequence is 15 residues long. Here the CDR3 DNA reads TGTGCCAGCAGCCGTAGACAGGGGGCAAACTATGGCTACACCTTC. Translation: CASSRRQGANYGYTF.

The V and J genes are TRBV2 and TRBJ1-4; TRBD1 might be the D (6 bases). This CDR3 is 16 amino acids long. The germline V gene has CDR1 SNHLY and CDR2 FYNNEI. V was pared by 1 base and J by 3 bases, with 12 bases between. This CDR3 reads CASSEVRGAANEKLFF. In DNA, the CDR3 is TGTGCCAGCAGTGAAGTCAGGGGCGCGGCTAATGAAAAACTGTTTTTT.

The CDR3 sequence is CASTRQFYSYEQYF. As DNA, the CDR3 is TGTGCCAGCACCCGACAGTTTTACTCCTACGAGCAGTACTTC. This chain links TRBV6-1 with TRBJ2-7; D may be TRBD1 (5 bases). Germline assignment: CDR1 MNHNS and CDR2 SASEGT. V was cut by 7 bases and J by 0 bases, with 13 bases left in between. CDR3 size: 14 residues.

This clone was recorded only once. The chain combines TRBV2 with TRBJ2-7, with TRBD2 matching 8 bases. The CDR3 extends over 14 amino acids. In germline, CDR1 is SNHLY, CDR2 FYNNEI. V lost 0 bases and J lost 7; bases outside the gene matches: 5. The DNA for the CDR3 is TGTGCCAGCAGTGAAGCGCGGGGGGCGCGGGAGCAGTACTTC. Protein product: CASSEARGAREQYF.

The J gene is TRBJ2-7, the V gene TRBV5-1, with no clear D. CDR3 length: 13 residues. V lost 6 bases and J 2 bases, leaving 12 bases between the germline ends. CDR1 is SGHRS and CDR2 is YFSETQ in the germline V gene. CDR3 sequence: CASKRLGPYEQYF. DNA of the CDR3: TGCGCCAGCAAACGGTTAGGACCCTACGAGCAGTACTTC.

The chain is built from TRBV9 and TRBJ2-1; a possible D gene is TRBD1 (5 bases). The germline gives CDR1 SGDLS, CDR2 YYNGEE. This CDR3 is built from 16 residues. V lost 0 bases to trimming and J lost 7 bases, with 17 bases between them. In nucleotides, the CDR3 is TGTGCCAGCAGCGTAGGGGGCAACCACCCTGATAATGAGCAGTTCTTC. As protein: CASSVGGNHPDNEQFF.

The CDR3 DNA follows: TGTGCCATCAGCGTCACCGGGACTAGCGGGAGTCTTCGGTCCGAGCAGTACTTC. Its protein is CAISVTGTSGSLRSEQYF. The V call is TRBV10-3, the J call TRBJ2-7, with 14 nucleotides matching TRBD2. This CDR3 spans 18 amino acids. CDR1 and CDR2 (germline): ENHRY, SYGVKD. V shed 6 bases and J 6 bases; nucleotides not matched to a gene: 16.

The chain combines TRBV10-3 with TRBJ1-5; no clear D gene. V lost 6 bases and J 2 bases, leaving 11 bases between the germline ends. The V gene's germline CDR1 is ENHRY and CDR2 SYGVKD. The CDR3 contains 14 residues. Here the CDR3 reads CAISSGKGNQPQHF. The CDR3 DNA reads as TGTGCCATCAGCTCCGGTAAGGGCAATCAGCCCCAGCATTTT.

Here the CDR3 DNA reads TGCGCCAGCAGCTCCGAGGGGCGGGCAACCTACGAGCAGTACTTC. It specifies CASSSEGRATYEQYF. V is TRBV5-1 and J is TRBJ2-7; D might be TRBD1 or TRBD2, each matching 5 bases. Per the germline V gene, CDR1 is SGHRS and CDR2 is YFSETQ. The CDR3 is 15 residues long. Trimming left V 3 bases short and J 2 bases short, with 15 bases between.

V and J are TRBV10-3 and TRBJ2-2; TRBD1 matches 12 bases. The CDR3 contains 16 residues. Trimming removed 3 bases from V and 6 bases from J; junction bases left unmatched: 5. The germline V gene encodes CDR1 ENHRY and CDR2 SYGVKD. As DNA, the CDR3 is TGTGCCATCAGTGATTCCGGGACAGGGGGCCCCGGGGAGCTGTTTTTT. It encodes CAISDSGTGGPGELFF.